This T cell receptor beta chain was sequenced in a study of cytomegalovirus exposure and HLA in healthy donors. Study information: An early data release held 70 million to 90 million unique TCRs from HLA-typed donors.

With respect to this clone: The antigen remains unidentified.

Study-wide results and limits: DRB1 showed the most TCR associations and HLA-C the fewest in a later analysis, as rates varied by HLA locus. Researchers reportedly found TCR beta sequences accurately predicted most subjects' HLA-A and HLA-B alleles.

The PCR ran on 60 Vbeta and 13 Jbeta primers. The table came from immunoSEQ multiplex PCR; TCRdb's copy has only in-frame clones and leaves some out. Of about 100,000 clones detected, 81% appear once; the ten largest clones hold over 4%. CDR3 length: 14 amino acids. Germline lookup yields CDR1 SGHDT and CDR2 YYEEEE. V was clipped by 5 bases and J by 4 bases; unmatched bases: 9. This sequence joins TRBV5-6 and TRBJ2-7, with TRBD2 matching 7 bases. This sequence originates from a woman in her seventies in good health and CMV-seropositive. The source material was PBMCs. The CDR3 DNA sequence: TGTGCCAGCAGTATACGCGGGAGCAGGTACGAGCAGTACTTC. It specifies CASSIRGSRYEQYF.